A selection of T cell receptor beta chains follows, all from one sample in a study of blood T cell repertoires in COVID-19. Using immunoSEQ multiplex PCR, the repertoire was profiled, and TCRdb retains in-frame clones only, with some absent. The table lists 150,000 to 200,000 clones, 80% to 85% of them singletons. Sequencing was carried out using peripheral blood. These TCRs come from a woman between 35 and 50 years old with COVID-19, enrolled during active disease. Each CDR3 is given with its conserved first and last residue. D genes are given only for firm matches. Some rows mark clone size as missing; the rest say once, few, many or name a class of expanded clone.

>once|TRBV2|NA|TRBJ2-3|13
TGTGCCAGCAGTGAAAGCCGGGTTGATACGCAGTATTTT
CASSESRVDTQYF
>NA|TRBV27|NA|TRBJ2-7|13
TGTGCCAGCAGTTTAGCCTATTTCTACGAGCAGTACTTC
CASSLAYFYEQYF
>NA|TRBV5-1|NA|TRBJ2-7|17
TGCGCCAGCAGCTTGAGGAGGGGCCAGGGCCCGGCCCACGAGCAGTACTTC
CASSLRRGQGPAHEQYF
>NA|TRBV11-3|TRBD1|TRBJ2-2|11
TGTGCCAGTAAAGACAGGGTGAGGCTGTTTTTT
CASKDRVRLFF
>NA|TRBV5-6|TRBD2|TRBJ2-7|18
TGTGCCAGCAGCTACTTCGTATCTAGCGGGGGCCCTTCCTACGAGCAGTACTTC
CASSYFVSSGGPSYEQYF
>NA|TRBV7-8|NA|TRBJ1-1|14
TGTGCCAGCAGCTACAGGGTGGAAAACACTGAAGCTTTCTTT
CASSYRVENTEAFF
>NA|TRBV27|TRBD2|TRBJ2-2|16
TGTGCCAGCAGAGGATTGCGGGAGAGGCACACCGGGGAGCTGTTTTTT
CASRGLRERHTGELFF
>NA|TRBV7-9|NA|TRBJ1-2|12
TGTGCCAGCAGCTTAGGGGCTTATGGCTACACCTTC
CASSLGAYGYTF
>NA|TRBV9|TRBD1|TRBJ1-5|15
TGTGCCAGCAGGGCCGGGACAGGGCTCAATCAGCCCCAGCATTTT
CASRAGTGLNQPQHF
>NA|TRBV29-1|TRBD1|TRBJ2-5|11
TGCGGGACAGGGGAGGGGGAGACCCAGTACTTC
CGTGEGETQYF
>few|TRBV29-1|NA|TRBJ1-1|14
TGCAGCGTTTCCGACAATTTGAGGAACACTGAAGCTTTCTTT
CSVSDNLRNTEAFF
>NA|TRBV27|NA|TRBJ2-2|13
TGTGCCAGCAAACAGCTATACACCGGGGAGCTGTTTTTT
CASKQLYTGELFF
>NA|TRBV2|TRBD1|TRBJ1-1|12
TGTGCCAGCGGGACAGGGGTGACTGAAGCTTTCTTT
CASGTGVTEAFF
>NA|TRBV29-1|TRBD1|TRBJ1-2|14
TGCAGCGTTCCGCGCCGACAGGGTAGCTATGGCTACACCTTC
CSVPRRQGSYGYTF
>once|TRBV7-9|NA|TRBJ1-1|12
TGTGCCAGCAGCTTAGGTAGCACTGAAGCTTTCTTT
CASSLGSTEAFF
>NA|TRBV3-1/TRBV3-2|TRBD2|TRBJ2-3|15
TGTGCCAGCAGGCTCATCGGGGGGGGCCCAGATACGCAGTATTTT
CASRLIGGGPDTQYF
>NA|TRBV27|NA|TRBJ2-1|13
TGTGCCAGCAGTTCGCGGGAAGCAGTTGAGCAGTTCTTC
CASSSREAVEQFF
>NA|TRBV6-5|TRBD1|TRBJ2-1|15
TGTGCCAGCAGTCGCCGGGGACAGGGGTACAATGAGCAGTTCTTC
CASSRRGQGYNEQFF
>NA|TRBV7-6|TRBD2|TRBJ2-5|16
TGTGCCAGCAGCCCCCGGACTAGCGGGTACCAAGAGACCCAGTACTTC
CASSPRTSGYQETQYF
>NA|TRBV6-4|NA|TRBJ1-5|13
TGTGCCAGCAGTGAGAGGGATAATCAGCCCCAGCATTTT
CASSERDNQPQHF
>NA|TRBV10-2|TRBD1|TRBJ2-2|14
TGCGCCTGTAAGGGGGCTGAAACCACCGGGGAGCTGTTTTTT
CACKGAETTGELFF
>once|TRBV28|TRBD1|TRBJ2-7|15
TGTGCCAGCAGTCTGGGCGGGACAGGGGGGGATGAGCAGTACTTC
CASSLGGTGGDEQYF
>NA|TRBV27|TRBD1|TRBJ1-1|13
TGTGCCAGCAGTTCCTGGGACGGACAGGGAGCTTTCTTT
CASSSWDGQGAFF
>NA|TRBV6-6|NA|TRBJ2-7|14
TGTGCCAGCAGTTACGGCTCAGGGATTCACGAGCAGTACTTC
CASSYGSGIHEQYF
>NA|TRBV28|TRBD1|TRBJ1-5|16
TGTGCCAGCAGTTTATTGGTGTCAGGGGGGAATCAGCCCCAGCATTTT
CASSLLVSGGNQPQHF
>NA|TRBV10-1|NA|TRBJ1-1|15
TGCGCCAGCAGACCGGGGGGGACAATGGACACTGAAGCTTTCTTT
CASRPGGTMDTEAFF
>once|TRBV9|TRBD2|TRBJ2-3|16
TGTGCCAGCAGCGTCGTGGCGGGGGGTGGGACAGATACGCAGTATTTT
CASSVVAGGGTDTQYF
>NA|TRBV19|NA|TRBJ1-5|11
TGTGACCGGCACGGGAATCAGCCCCAGCATTTT
CDRHGNQPQHF
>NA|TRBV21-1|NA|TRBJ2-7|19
TGTGCCAGCAGAGGGATTAGGAGGTGTCCTAGCGGGGGCAACTACGAGCAGTACTTC
CASRGIRRCPSGGNYEQYF
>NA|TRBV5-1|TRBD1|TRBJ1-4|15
TGCGCCAGCAGCAGCCAGGGGACAGCTAATGAAAAACTGTTTTTT
CASSSQGTANEKLFF
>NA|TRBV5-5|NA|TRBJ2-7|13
TGTGCCAGCAGCACCGGCCGGGCCTACGAGCAGTACTTC
CASSTGRAYEQYF
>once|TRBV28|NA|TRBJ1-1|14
TGTGCCAGCAGTCAGGGGTCCCAGAACACTGAAGCTTTCTTT
CASSQGSQNTEAFF
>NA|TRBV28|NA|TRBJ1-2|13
TGTGCCAGCATACCGGGGAAAAGGTATGGCTACACCTTC
CASIPGKRYGYTF
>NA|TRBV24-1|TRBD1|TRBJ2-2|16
TGTGCCACCAGTGACCCCGGGACAGGGGGGGCCGGGGAGCTGTTTTTT
CATSDPGTGGAGELFF
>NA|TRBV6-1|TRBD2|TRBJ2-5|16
TGTGCCAGCAGTGAAGGGACTAGCGGGAGTCTAAAGACCCAGTACTTC
CASSEGTSGSLKTQYF
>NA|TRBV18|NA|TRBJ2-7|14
TGTGCCAGCTCACCCGCCGGTCGCTCCTACGAGCAGTACTTC
CASSPAGRSYEQYF
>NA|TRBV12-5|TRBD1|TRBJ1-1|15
TGTGCTAGTGGTTTGGCAGGGGGCGCGGGCACTGAAGCTTTCTTT
CASGLAGGAGTEAFF
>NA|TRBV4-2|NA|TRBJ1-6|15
TGTGCCAGCAGCCAAGCGGGTACCGAGGGTCAATCCCTCCACTTT
CASSQAGTEGQSLHF
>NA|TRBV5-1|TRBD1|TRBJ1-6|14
TGCGCCAGCACCTCAGGGGGGTACAATTCACCCCTCCACTTT
CASTSGGYNSPLHF
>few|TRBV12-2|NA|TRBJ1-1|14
TGTGCAAGTCGCTTAGATGGGGTAGGGGCTGAAGCTTTCTTT
CASRLDGVGAEAFF
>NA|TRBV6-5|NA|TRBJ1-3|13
TGTGCCAGCAGGGGAGGTGTCGGAAACACCATATATTTT
CASRGGVGNTIYF
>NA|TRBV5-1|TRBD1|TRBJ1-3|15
TGCGCCAGCAGCTACCCTGACAGGGTAAGCGACACCATATATTTT
CASSYPDRVSDTIYF